Below, one TCR beta chain is given with its context. The record originates from a study of blood T cell repertoires in COVID-19. At the level of the study: Samples taken during acute and convalescent COVID-19 were collected in the United States, Italy and Spain. PBMCs, B-cell-depleted T cells, or T cells provided the cDNA or gDNA that made up the material.

Recruited during active infection, patients (from Seattle) were subsequently followed longitudinally. The authors' processing: Amplification of reference gene primers was used by the study to estimate nucleated cell counts. Libraries were prepared by immunoSEQ multiplex PCR; TCRdb keeps only in-frame clonotypes and omits some of them. That table supplies the V and J calls and clone size; D and trimming were determined from the DNA. The table lists 210,000 or so clones, nearly 85% of them singletons. Sequencing was carried out using peripheral blood. This receptor was identified in a woman aged 25 to 39 with COVID-19, enrolled during active disease.

CDR3 protein: CASSVELGDTQYF. DNA of the CDR3: TGTGCCAGCAGCGTAGAACTAGGTGATACGCAGTATTTT. The chain couples TRBV9 to TRBJ2-3; a weak D match, TRBD2 (5 bases). In germline, CDR1 is SGDLS, CDR2 YYNGEE. This CDR3 is built from 13 residues. V lost 0 bases and J 6 bases, leaving 8 bases between the germline ends.